The source of this T cell receptor beta chain is a study of blood T cell repertoires in COVID-19. Across the whole study: Samples representing acute and convalescent COVID-19 were sourced from the United States, Italy and Spain.

The germline CDR1 and CDR2 sequences are SQVTM and ANQGSEA. The CDR3 has 13 amino acids. Sequenced by immunoSEQ multiplex PCR; TCRdb stores in-frame clones only, minus some. The sample carries approximately 270,000 clones, roughly nine tenths recorded once. The clonotype comes from a human donor in a cohort exposed to, infected with or recovered from COVID-19 (not recorded which). The donor label of this sample is uncertain. This chain links TRBV29-1 with TRBJ2-5, with D tentatively TRBD2 (6 bases). The DNA end lines up better with TRBJ2-7; the J call may be wrong. The sample taken for sequencing was PBMCs or T cells enriched from blood (not recorded which). The CDR3 DNA reads as TGCAGCGTGGGGGAGGCGAGCTCCTACGAGCAGTACTTC. Amino acid sequence: CSVGEASSYEQYF.